Listed below are T cell receptor beta chains from one sample, sequenced in a study of OX40 agonist ivuxolimab in advanced cancers. Profiling relied on immunoSEQ multiplex PCR, and the TCRdb table lists in-frame clones only, not all of them. Of approximately 60,000 clones listed, approximately 80% were seen once; the top ten hold approximately 0.64%. Sample: CD4+ or CD8+ T cells sorted from blood, taken in a trial of the OX40 agonist ivuxolimab. The origin of the receptors is an adult with an advanced solid tumor such as melanoma, head and neck, liver or kidney cancer. The conserved cysteine and the conserved F or W are not part of the CDR3 here.

v_call	j_call	cdr3_length	cdr3_aa
TRBV10-3	TRBJ1-2	11	AGSEAANYGYT
TRBV5-5	TRBJ2-3	14	ASSLYRGSHTDTQY
TRBV5-6	TRBJ1-2	13	ASSPIQVVSYGYT
TRBV5-4	TRBJ1-1	11	ASSLNGQAEAF
TRBV6-1	TRBJ2-5	12	ASSEDRVLETQY
TRBV5-4	TRBJ1-1	12	ASSLTSQNTEAF
TRBV7-2	TRBJ2-5	16	ASSPSGTSGGPPRSQY
TRBV7-2	TRBJ2-1	12	ASSSGVRYNEQF
TRBV29-1	TRBJ2-5	10	SAWTGGETQY
TRBV7-9	TRBJ2-7	11	ASSGTGGREQY
TRBV5-1	TRBJ2-1	13	ASSLLENYNNEQF
TRBV5-1	TRBJ1-5	11	ASRRDSNQPQH
TRBV29-1	TRBJ1-2	11	SVSGDGLWGYT
TRBV7-2	TRBJ1-5	13	ASSLGREGRQPQH
TRBV19	TRBJ2-7	12	ASSKRTGSYEQY
TRBV21-1	TRBJ2-7	15	ASSKRPPGQGVNEQY
TRBV2	TRBJ1-1	15	ASSAEREGLSSTEAF
TRBV29-1	TRBJ1-1	10	SVVRGTTEAF
TRBV15	TRBJ2-2	13	ATSPLAGGTGELF
TRBV5-4	TRBJ1-1	13	ASSSGTGRNTEAF
TRBV7-3	TRBJ1-2	11	ASSYGSDYGYT
TRBV19	TRBJ2-1	13	ASRRGLAGSVEQF
TRBV2	TRBJ2-3	10	ASSEVGDTQY
TRBV9	TRBJ1-1	11	ASSVASDTEAF
TRBV9	TRBJ2-3	14	ASSPERAGGTDTQY
TRBV28	TRBJ1-5	13	ASMYGFYSNQPQH
TRBV6-5	TRBJ2-7	13	ASSLLAGGSYEQY
TRBV5-1	TRBJ2-7	13	ASMEGTASSYEQY
TRBV6-1	TRBJ2-1	10	ARTGGHNEQF
TRBV6-1	TRBJ2-1	13	ATLGSRGGYNEQF
TRBV5-1	TRBJ2-7	12	ASRYLAGDNEQY
TRBV5-1	TRBJ2-7	11	ASSLGGPYEQY
TRBV9	TRBJ2-1	14	ASSPRLAGGQSEQF
TRBV6-1	TRBJ1-1	10	ASSESRPKAF
TRBV7-8	TRBJ2-3	14	ASSLAGTGWTDTQY
TRBV7-3	TRBJ1-2	11	ASSSAQGFGYT
TRBV6-5	TRBJ2-7	13	ASSYAGAVSYEQY
TRBV6-1	TRBJ2-3	13	ASSPLRGDQYTQY
TRBV4-1	TRBJ2-2	14	ASNQAPGLQNRELF
TRBV21-1	TRBJ2-1	12	ATIMGEFYNEQF
TRBV20-1	TRBJ1-1	9	SAQRNTEAF
TRBV25-1	TRBJ2-5	14	ASSEWGRGGQETQY
TRBV5-4	TRBJ2-1	13	ASSPGRGDYNEQF
TRBV11-2	TRBJ1-3	15	ASSPVWDRGSGNTIY